Listed here are 22 T cell receptor beta chains from one sample, sequenced in a study of T cell clones after liver transplantation. The assay was immunoSEQ multiplex PCR, and TCRdb's table has in-frame clones only and misses some. Among approximately 100,000 clones listed, about 86% were seen once. The source was CD4+ T cells from blood, collected around 4 years after liver transplant. These receptors all come from a human patient who received a liver transplant. Some of the T cells may derive from the graft donor.

This chain links TRBV4-2 with TRBJ2-1, with TRBD2 identical over 16 bases. V shed 0 bases and J 4 bases; nucleotides not matched to a gene: 12. Germline CDR1 LGHNA, CDR2 YNFKEQ. CDR3 length: 21 amino acids. In nucleotides, the CDR3 is TGTGCCAGCAGCCAAGAAGAGGGACTAGCGGGGGGGTCCCTCCCTTACAATGAGCAGTTCTTC. It translates to CASSQEEGLAGGSLPYNEQFF.

This clone was observed once. The rearrangement links TRBV28 to TRBJ2-3, with 9 bases identical to TRBD2. The CDR3 is 15 amino acids. Germline V CDR1 and CDR2: MDHEN, SYDVKM. V gave up 6 bases and J gave up 2 bases; unmatched junction bases: 6. The CDR3 bases are TGTGCCAGCAGCGTAGCGGGAGCTTCCACAGATACGCAGTATTTT. This codes for CASSVAGASTDTQYF.

Only a few counts were recorded for this clone. The rearrangement joins TRBV9 to TRBJ1-6, with 8 bases aligning to TRBD1. The CDR3 runs to 15 residues. The germline CDR1 and CDR2 sequences are SGDLS and YYNGEE. V shed 1 base, J shed 7 bases, and the junction held 4 bases outside the gene matches. The CDR3 sequence: CASSVSDRGNSPLHF. CDR3 in DNA: TGTGCCAGCAGCGTAAGCGACAGGGGAAATTCACCCCTCCACTTT.

The chain couples TRBV15 to TRBJ1-1, with 8 bases identical to TRBD1. The germline CDR1 and CDR2 sequences are LNHNV and YYDKDF (reference sequence). The CDR3 covers 18 residues. Losses at the gene ends were 0 bases for V and 3 bases for J; bases not matched to a gene: 12. The CDR3 DNA follows: TGTGCCACCAGCAGAGATCCTATGGGGGGCAGGGGGCACACTGAAGCTTTCTTT. Translation gives CATSRDPMGGRGHTEAFF.

This clone has only one observation. The rearrangement joins TRBV7-9 to TRBJ1-1, with TRBD1 matching over 8 bases. Germline CDR1 SEHNR, CDR2 FQNEAQ (reference sequence). CDR3 size: 12 residues. V lost 5 bases and J lost 7; bases outside the gene matches: 3. DNA for the CDR3: TGTGCCAGCAGCCCAGACAGGGGTGAAGCTTTCTTT. It encodes CASSPDRGEAFF.

A single count supports this clone. This sequence joins TRBV19 and TRBJ2-2; weak D call: TRBD1 (6 bases). The CDR3 has 14 residues. The ends were cut back, 10 bases at V and 3 bases at J, with 15 bases in the middle. Germline CDR1 LNHDA, CDR2 SQIVND (reference sequence). This CDR3 is CAIQGRRDTGELFF. Here the CDR3 DNA reads TGTGCCATACAGGGAAGGCGGGACACCGGGGAGCTGTTTTTT.

The chain couples TRBV10-3 to TRBJ2-7; D call uncertain. The CDR3 loop spans 15 amino acids. CDR1 and CDR2 from the germline V gene are ENHRY and SYGVKD. V lost 0 bases and J 5 bases, leaving 14 bases between the germline ends. DNA of the CDR3: TGTGCCATCAGTGAGTCCGCAAGCCACAGCCACGAGCAGTACTTC. Translated, it gives CAISESASHSHEQYF.

This chain joins TRBV27 and TRBJ1-2; no clear D. The CDR3 contains 14 residues. CDR1 MNHEY and CDR2 SMNVEV come from the germline V gene (reference sequence). The V end lost 8 bases, the J end lost 0 bases, and 13 bases lay between the germline ends. This chain's CDR3 is CASRSWGANYGYTF. The CDR3 bases are TGTGCCAGCCGGAGTTGGGGAGCTAACTATGGCTACACCTTC.

The rearrangement links TRBV4-1 to TRBJ1-2; tentatively, D is TRBD1 (6 bases). The CDR3 runs to 13 residues. V was clipped by 1 base and J by 6 bases, with 9 bases between them. Germline V CDR1 and CDR2: MGHRA, YSYEKL. CDR3 in amino acids: CASSQGAGDGYTF. The CDR3 nucleotides read TGCGCCAGCAGCCAAGGGGCAGGGGATGGCTACACCTTC.

This chain uses TRBV7-7 with TRBJ1-1; TRBD1 might be the D (6 bases). Germline V gene sequence: CDR1 SSHAT, CDR2 FNYEAQ (reference sequence). This CDR3 is built from 17 residues. The germline V and J ends were trimmed by 7 bases and 1 base, with 22 bases remaining between them. CDR3: CASIHSPPQGRNTEAFF. The CDR3 nucleotides are TGTGCCAGCATACATTCCCCCCCCCAGGGGCGGAACACTGAAGCTTTCTTT.

The chain joins TRBV7-8 to TRBJ1-6; TRBD1 matches 8 bases. CDR3 size: 13 residues. The J segment lost 8 bases and the V segment lost 6 bases, leaving 3 bases of the junction unmatched. Germline loops: CDR1 SGHVS, CDR2 FQNEAQ. This chain's CDR3 is CASRGQGYSPLHF. The CDR3, as DNA: TGTGCCAGCAGAGGACAGGGCTATTCACCCCTCCACTTT.

This clone showed up just a few times. The V and J genes are TRBV6-1 and TRBJ2-2; 7 positions agree with TRBD1. CDR1 and CDR2 from the germline V gene are MNHNS and SASEGT. The CDR3 length is 13 residues. V shed 10 bases, J shed 5 bases, and the junction held 7 bases outside the gene matches. CDR3 amino acids: CATRQGYTGELFF. CDR3 coding DNA: TGTGCCACGAGACAGGGATATACCGGGGAGCTGTTTTTT.

CDR3 loop: CASSLSVGGSNQPQHF. The CDR3 region has the DNA TGTGCCAGCAGTTTAAGCGTAGGGGGAAGCAATCAGCCCCAGCATTTT. V gene TRBV27 combines with J gene TRBJ1-5; a weak D match, TRBD1 (6 bases). V was clipped by 2 bases and J by 1 base, with 12 bases between them. CDR1 and CDR2 from the germline V gene are MNHEY and SMNVEV (reference sequence). The CDR3 consists of 16 residues.

The CDR3 spells CAWSRTDNSPLHF. In DNA, the CDR3 is TGTGCCTGGTCCAGGACTGATAATTCACCCCTCCACTTT. The chain uses TRBV30 and TRBJ1-6; D remains unclear. The V end was cut by 5 bases, the J end by 5 bases, with 10 bases between. This CDR3 spans 13 amino acids. Germline CDR1 is GTSNPN and CDR2 is SVGIG (reference sequence).

This sequence joins TRBV7-2 and TRBJ1-4; no clear D. The V end lost 1 base, the J end lost 6 bases, and 12 bases lay between the germline ends. This CDR3 is built from 15 residues. CDR1 is SGHTA and CDR2 is FQGNSA in the germline V gene. CDR3 residues: CASSLVKARDEKLFF. CDR3 in DNA: TGTGCCAGCAGCTTAGTGAAGGCGAGGGATGAAAAACTGTTTTTT.

The chain recombines TRBV6-5 with TRBJ2-1; 10 bases are a match to TRBD2. The J segment lost 6 bases and the V segment lost 6 bases, leaving 8 bases of the junction unmatched. Germline CDR1 reads MNHEY; CDR2 reads SVGAGI. This CDR3 spans 15 amino acids. The CDR3 bases are TGTGCCAGCAGATACCTAGCGGGAGAGGGCAATGAGCAGTTCTTC. Translation: CASRYLAGEGNEQFF.

The genes are TRBV2 and TRBJ1-4; D not certain. Germline-derived CDR1 and CDR2 are SNHLY and FYNNEI. The CDR3 covers 14 residues. V gave up 3 bases and J gave up 7 bases, with 12 bases separating them. CDR3 region: CASSDSLIGEKLFF. In DNA form, the CDR3 reads TGTGCCAGCAGTGACAGCTTAATCGGTGAAAAACTGTTTTTT.

The CDR3 spells CASSVGAGGSNTEAFF. For the CDR3, the DNA is TGTGCCAGCAGCGTAGGAGCGGGGGGGTCGAACACTGAAGCTTTCTTT. V and J are TRBV9 and TRBJ1-1; a weak D match, TRBD1 (5 bases). Germline V gene data show CDR1 as SGDLS and CDR2 as YYNGEE. This CDR3 contains 16 residues. V dropped 0 bases and J dropped 1 base, with 13 bases sitting between them.

This chain connects TRBV6-6 to TRBJ1-6; D call uncertain. Trimming took off 6 bases at V and 10 bases at J, with 13 bases between the two ends. CDR3 length: 13 residues. Germline CDR1 MNHNY, CDR2 SVGAGI (reference sequence). The CDR3 DNA reads as TGTGCCAGCAGCGACTTGGGAAAGTCACCCCTCCACTTT. This sequence encodes CASSDLGKSPLHF.

V usage is TRBV6-5 and J usage is TRBJ2-7; no clear D. CDR1 and CDR2 (germline): MNHEY, SVGAGI. The CDR3 runs 16 residues. Trimming stripped 1 base from V and 0 bases from J, with 13 bases between. Here the CDR3 DNA reads TGTGCCAGCAGTTACTTGGGCAGCTCGAGCTCCTACGAGCAGTACTTC. Residues: CASSYLGSSSSYEQYF.

CDR3 bases: TGCGCCAGCAGTCAGGGGGCTAGGACTGAAGCTTTCTTT. Its translation is CASSQGARTEAFF. This sequence joins TRBV10-1 and TRBJ1-1; 8 bases are a match to TRBD1. In germline, CDR1 is WNHNN, CDR2 SYGVQD (reference sequence). The CDR3 consists of 13 residues. V shed 5 bases and J 5 bases; nucleotides not matched to a gene: 4.

The CDR3 DNA reads TGTGCCAGCAGCTTAGATAGGAGCGCGAATGAGCAGTTCTTC. This gives the protein CASSLDRSANEQFF. This chain connects TRBV11-2 to TRBJ2-1; D uncertain. Between the trimmed V and J ends, which lost 0 bases and 7 bases, there was a span of 10 bases. Germline V lookup: CDR1 SGHAT, CDR2 FQNNGV. This CDR3 has 14 amino acids.